The rows below give T cell receptor beta chains drawn from one sample of a study of blood T cells in healthy people across ages. One entry per CDR3 protein results from TCRdb running MiXCR on the 5' RACE reads. This sample has about 900,000 distinct CDR3 sequences, with about 48% found just once. The sequenced sample consisted of blood. The receptors originated from a man younger than 45 in good health. Both conserved end residues are part of each CDR3. Fields, in order: V gene, clone size, D gene, J gene, CDR3 protein, CDR3 DNA. D genes are given only for firm matches. For some rows the clone size is stated as once, few or many, or as a class when expanded; others skip it.

TRBV14	-	TRBD2	TRBJ2-3	CASSRRLAGGPGNTQYF	TGTGCCAGCAGCCGAAGACTAGCGGGGGGGCCCGGGAATACGCAGTATTTT
TRBV7-8	few	TRBD1	TRBJ1-1	CASSLRGQQIMNTEAFF	TGTGCCAGCAGCTTAAGGGGACAGCAAATCATGAACACTGAAGCTTTCTTT
TRBV25-1	many	-	TRBJ2-7	CASSERDRTYEQYF	TGTGCCAGCAGTGAACGCGACAGGACATACGAGCAGTACTTC
TRBV2	-	-	TRBJ1-2	CASSERGIVGYGYTF	TGTGCCAGCAGTGAACGGGGAATAGTGGGCTATGGCTACACCTTC
TRBV12-3/TRBV12-4	-	-	TRBJ1-2	CASSLYDGNYGYTF	TGTGCCAGCAGTTTATACGATGGAAACTATGGCTACACCTTC
TRBV7-2	-	-	TRBJ2-1	CASSLVKGIRNERFF	TGTGCCAGCAGCTTAGTGAAGGGGATAAGGAATGAGCGGTTCTTC
TRBV11-2	-	-	TRBJ2-7	CASSPTATPFSYEQYF	TGTGCCAGCAGTCCTACAGCTACTCCCTTCTCCTACGAGCAGTACTTC
TRBV12-3/TRBV12-4	-	-	TRBJ2-4	CAGSATEIRPAKNIQYF	TGTGCCGGCAGTGCAACCGAAATTCGTCCGGCCAAAAACATTCAGTACTTC
TRBV7-9	few	-	TRBJ2-1	CASSLSTSYNEQFF	TGTGCCAGCAGCTTAAGTACCTCCTACAATGAGCAGTTCTTC
TRBV5-1	-	-	TRBJ2-2	CASTMAGRYTGELFF	TGCGCCAGCACCATGGCAGGCAGGTACACCGGGGAGCTGTTTTTT
TRBV7-8	-	-	TRBJ2-7	CASSSYVEYEQYF	TGTGCCAGCAGCTCATACGTGGAGTACGAGCAGTACTTC
TRBV4-1	-	TRBD1	TRBJ2-7	CASSHRTGMSYEQYF	TGCGCCAGCAGCCACCGGACAGGGATGTCCTACGAGCAGTACTTC
TRBV12-3/TRBV12-4	-	TRBD1	TRBJ1-6	CASSRQGQGDSPLHF	TGTGCCAGCAGTCGCCAGGGACAGGGGGACTCACCCCTCCACTTT
TRBV6-2/TRBV6-3	few	-	TRBJ1-2	CASSFPPEVPFYTF	TGTGCCAGCAGTTTTCCGCCCGAGGTACCCTTCTACACCTTC
TRBV11-2	few	-	TRBJ2-2	CASRLTGNTGELFF	TGTGCCAGCAGATTGACAGGGAACACCGGGGAGCTGTTTTTT
TRBV10-3	many	-	TRBJ2-7	CAISGGSDYEQYF	TGTGCCATCAGTGGGGGGTCGGATTACGAGCAGTACTTC
TRBV2	-	-	TRBJ2-7	CASSALVGIYEQYF	TGTGCCAGCAGCGCCCTGGTTGGGATCTACGAGCAGTACTTC
TRBV5-6	few	-	TRBJ2-6	CASSPIRVSREVGSNVLTF	TGTGCCAGCAGCCCAATAAGAGTCAGCAGGGAGGTAGGGAGCAACGTCCTGACTTTC
TRBV20-1	-	TRBD1	TRBJ2-3	CSASSPGGQDTQYF	TGCAGTGCTAGTTCGCCAGGGGGTCAAGATACGCAGTATTTT
TRBV7-2	-	-	TRBJ2-7	CASSLVENRAYEQYF	TGTGCCAGCAGCTTAGTTGAGAACAGGGCCTACGAGCAGTACTTC
TRBV7-9	once	TRBD2	TRBJ2-1	CASSPAVGGSYNEQFF	TGTGCCAGCAGCCCCGCGGTGGGGGGGTCCTACAATGAGCAGTTCTTC
TRBV10-3	-	-	TRBJ2-7	CAIRAGTSSYEQYF	TGTGCCATCAGGGCCGGGACATCCTCCTACGAGCAGTACTTC
TRBV11-2	-	TRBD1	TRBJ1-2	CASKATGGSYGYTF	TGTGCCAGCAAAGCTACAGGGGGGAGCTATGGCTACACCTTC
TRBV2	-	-	TRBJ1-2	CASSEVGMWLQGYTF	TGTGCCAGCAGTGAAGTGGGTATGTGGCTTCAAGGCTACACCTTC